Presented here are 13 T cell receptor beta chains from one specimen sequenced in a study of regulatory T cells in long-lasting Graves disease (dated by TCRdb to about 2021). The time point tag for this specimen amounts to: newly diagnosed GD, antithyroid drugs for less than 3 months. RNA was extracted from PBMCs in TRIzol for both TCR sequencing and RNA sequencing. The receptor library was made with multiplex PCR. Data came from an Illumina HiSeq 4000. iRepertoire HTBI primers and Arm-PCR amplification of CDR3 regions were used to construct TCR beta libraries. TCRdb trimmed the raw reads at Q25, called clones with MiXCR and kept productive beta chains. Duplicate CDR3 protein sequences are folded into a single record with the most common DNA and genes. The sample table holds roughly 500,000 distinct CDR3 sequences, of which approximately 13% were seen once. The ten largest make up 8% to 10% of the sample.

This same sample was also part of a study on T cells in Graves' hyperthyroidism and ophthalmopathy.

This sample comprised peripheral blood mononuclear cells (PBMCs), obtained at new diagnosis, from a patient treated with antithyroid drugs. These receptors all come from a man aged 30 to 45 with Graves disease. Donor details come from another sample of the same person, matched by shared clones.

This chain connects TRBV29-1 to TRBJ2-7; possible D gene TRBD2, 6 bases. Germline V gene lookup returns CDR1 SQVTM and CDR2 ANQGSEA. CDR3 length: 13 amino acids. V shed 6 bases and J shed 9 bases, with 21 bases lying between them. The chain's CDR3 is CSVSKTGVVGQYF. CDR3 sequence (DNA): TGCAGCGTCTCCAAGACGGGAGTTGTAGGGCAGTACTTC.

This clonotype was seen at least ten times. With only one base between it and a far larger clone, this is likely a read error. The rearrangement joins TRBV6-5 to TRBJ2-1, with D perhaps matching TRBD1 (5 bases). The CDR3 contains 12 residues. Trimming shortened V by 4 bases and J by 8 bases, and 9 bases separated the two germline ends. Germline CDR1 and CDR2: MNHEY and SVGAGI. CDR3 in DNA: TGTGCCAGCAGTTTAGGGGCGGATGAGCAGTTCTTC. It specifies CASSLGADEQFF.

Regarding this clonotype: This may arise from a read error, as a much more abundant clone is one base away. The chain carries TRBV6-2 or TRBV6-3 and TRBJ1-1, with D maybe TRBD1 (6 bases). Germline V gene data show CDR1 as MNHEY and CDR2 as SVGEGT. The CDR3 has 14 residues. CDR3 DNA sequence: TGTGCCAGCAGTTACGGGGGCCTCAACACTGAAGCTCTCTTT. Amino acid sequence: CASSYGGLNTEALF.

This clonotype was observed many times. One end of the junction varies from germline; a read error may be responsible. The chain joins TRBV2 to TRBJ2-2; D might be TRBD1 or TRBD2, each matching 6 bases. CDR1 is SNHLY, CDR2 FYNNEI, per germline. This CDR3 contains 16 residues. The CDR3 protein is CAIAVGQGRNTRELFF. The CDR3 DNA sequence: TGTGCCATCGCAGTCGGGCAGGGGAGGAACACCAGGGAGCTGTTTTTT.

The DNA of the CDR3 is TGTGCCAGTAGTGACCCCGGGACGCAAGCTAGACACGAGCAGTTCTTC. Residues: CASSDPGTQARHEQFF. The chain recombines TRBV19 with TRBJ2-1; possibly TRBD1 or TRBD2 for D (5 bases each). The CDR3 runs 16 residues. Germline CDR1 LNHDA, CDR2 SQIVND (reference sequence). With 5 bases removed from V and 10 bases from J, the gap between germline ends came to 24 bases. Looking up the rest from reference TRBV19 and TRBJ2-1 gives the full variable domain: DGGITQSPKYLFRKEGQNVTLSCEQNLNHDAMYWYRQDPGQGLRLIYYSQIVNDFQKGDIAEGYSVSREKKESFPLTVTSAQKNPTAFYLCASSDPGTQARHEQFFGPGTRLTVL.

The rearrangement links TRBV20-1 to TRBJ2-7; D may match TRBD1 or TRBD2 (7 bases each). Trimming left V 3 bases short and J 2 bases short, with 14 bases between. The CDR3 spans 14 residues. Germline lookup yields CDR1 DFQATT and CDR2 SNEGSKA (reference sequence). CDR3 protein: CSARRRGGPYEQYF. In DNA, the CDR3 is TGCAGTGCTAGGCGCAGGGGGGGGCCCTACGAGCAGTACTTC.

A note on this clonotype: This sequence is one base from a far larger clone and is likely a read error. Lacking the conserved final phenylalanine or tryptophan, this CDR3 likely reflects a read error. This chain uses TRBV28 with TRBJ2-1, with D tentatively TRBD2 (5 bases). The end of the DNA is better explained by TRBJ2-5, so the J call may be wrong. This CDR3 has 12 residues. The germline CDR1 and CDR2 sequences are MDHEN and SYDVKM. The CDR3 region is CASISPGETQYY. CDR3 sequence (DNA): TGTGCCAGCATCTCCCCGGGGGAGACCCAGTACTAC.

This clonotype was seen many times. The V and J genes are TRBV6-1 and TRBJ2-1; D is undetermined. V dropped 5 bases and J dropped 7 bases, with 15 bases sitting between them. The V gene's germline CDR1 is MNHNS and CDR2 SASEGT. The CDR3 consists of 14 residues. As DNA, the CDR3 is TGTGCCAGCAGTAATGGGTTTGCGAAGAATGAGCAGTTCTTC. This gives the protein CASSNGFAKNEQFF.

This clonotype was observed many times. This chain links TRBV7-6 with TRBJ2-3; 12 bases agree with TRBD1. The CDR3 extends over 15 amino acids. V lost 5 bases and J lost 4; bases outside the gene matches: 4. CDR1 is SGHVS and CDR2 is FNYEAQ in the germline V gene. The CDR3 bases are TGTGCCAGCAGCAGGGGACAGGGGGCCGCAGATACGCAGTATTTT. Translating gives CASSRGQGAADTQYF.

This clonotype has ten or more counts. V gene TRBV27 combines with J gene TRBJ2-7; D gene ambiguous. This CDR3 has 13 residues. Germline values: CDR1 MNHEY, CDR2 SMNVEV (reference sequence). Trimming cost V 2 bases and J 6 bases, with 11 bases left between them. The CDR3 DNA reads as TGTGCCAGCAGTTTAAGACCCTGGGGCGAGCAGTACTTC. Its protein is CASSLRPWGEQYF.

This clonotype has ten or more counts. The V gene is TRBV5-1, the J gene TRBJ2-1, with a weak D call TRBD2 (6 bases). The length of the CDR3 is 12 residues. V lost 7 bases and J 7 bases, leaving 12 bases between the germline ends. CDR1 is SGHRS and CDR2 is YFSETQ in the germline V gene. CDR3 sequence: CASRGGLNEQFF. In nucleotides, the CDR3 is TGCGCCAGCCGTGGGGGGTTGAATGAGCAGTTCTTC.

The table lists this clonotype with many counts. The V and J genes are TRBV12-3 or TRBV12-4 and TRBJ2-1, with 9 bases matching TRBD1. The CDR3 consists of 14 residues. The J segment lost 9 bases and the V segment lost 1 base, leaving 4 bases of the junction unmatched. CDR3 DNA sequence: TGTGCCAGCAGTTTAGGGACAGGGGTGCCTGAGCAGTTCTTC. It yields the protein CASSLGTGVPEQFF.

The chain links TRBV7-2 to TRBJ2-3; 7 positions match TRBD1. The CDR3 extends over 17 amino acids. V was pared by 1 base and J by 2 bases, with 9 bases of the junction left unmatched. Germline CDR1 and CDR2: SGHTA and FQGNSA. CDR3 amino acids: CASSLEGPTGPTDTQYF. The CDR3 DNA sequence: TGTGCCAGCAGCTTAGAGGGACCGACAGGGCCCACAGATACGCAGTATTTT.